Listed here is a single TCR beta chain. The same CDR3 also results from other DNA sequences found in this sample. This sample stems from a study of T cell responses to AZD1222 COVID-19 vaccine. Background on the study: Doses given second, at about 4 or about 12 weeks, were pooled.

V was clipped by 5 bases and J by 2 bases, with 7 bases between them. Germline lookup yields CDR1 SGHTA and CDR2 FQGNSA. CDR3 size: 13 residues. The method was immunoSEQ multiplex PCR; TCRdb's version includes in-frame clones alone and lacks a portion of them. The table has roughly 140,000 clones, around 89% seen once. This chain links TRBV7-2 with TRBJ1-5; D ambiguous. This receptor was obtained from an adult in good health. The starting material was peripheral blood, obtained on day 0 of AZD1222 vaccination. The CDR3 DNA follows: TGTGCCAGCAGCGTTAGGGGCAATCAGCCCCAGCATTTT. Its protein is CASSVRGNQPQHF. Supplemented by reference TRBV7-2 and TRBJ1-5, the full variable domain reads GAGVSQSPSNKVTEKGKDVELRCDPISGHTALYWYRQSLGQGLEFLIYFQGNSAPDKSGLPSDRFSAERTGGSVSTLTIQRTQQEDSAVYLCASSVRGNQPQHFGDGTRLSIL.